This T cell receptor (beta chain) was sequenced in a study of cytomegalovirus exposure and HLA in healthy donors. The CDR3 is 15 residues long. Germline loops: CDR1 GTSNPN, CDR2 SVGIG (reference sequence). V was cut by 3 bases and J by 7 bases, with 21 bases left in between. Amplification used 60 Vbeta primers and 13 Jbeta primers. Measured with immunoSEQ multiplex PCR; TCRdb has only the in-frame clones, and not every one. The sample includes over 150,000 clones, more than 75% seen only once; the top ten take roughly 7.7%. About this clone: The antigen remains unidentified.

Whole-study findings and limits: It was shown in a later analysis that HLA-associated TCR beta chains were more clonally expanded than other, equally common chains.

The sequence came from a man younger than 45 in good health and CMV-seropositive. Sequences were obtained from PBMCs. The rearrangement joins TRBV30 to TRBJ1-1; a weak D match, TRBD1 (6 bases). The CDR3 nucleotides are TGTGCCTGGAGGCGAGGGGGGCCCGGGGGGGGTGAAGCTTTCTTT. Amino acid sequence: CAWRRGGPGGGEAFF.